The present TCR beta chain was sequenced within a study of T cell responses to AZD1222 COVID-19 vaccine. The study, taken as a whole, reports: Repertoires were sampled only after the peak T cell response.

As regards this clone: What it binds is not known.

Sequenced by immunoSEQ multiplex PCR; TCRdb stores in-frame clones only, minus some. The repertoire holds 180,000 or so clones, with more than 90% as singletons. The sequencing used peripheral blood, collected on day 0 of AZD1222 vaccination. This TCR was sampled from an adult in good health.

CDR3 loop: CAASGTQLTEAFF. CDR3 nucleotides: TGTGCCGCCTCGGGGACTCAATTGACTGAAGCTTTCTTT. The chain uses TRBV6-5 and TRBJ1-1, with D possibly matching TRBD1 (5 bases). V was clipped by 11 bases and J by 5 bases, with 18 bases between them. CDR1 MNHEY and CDR2 SVGAGI come from the germline V gene. The CDR3 sequence is 13 residues long.